The 25 T cell receptor beta chains below were found in one sample sequenced in a study of T cell repertoires in cytomegalovirus infection. Each CDR3 protein gets one entry after TCRdb re-called the reads with MiXCR. This sample has a few hundred thousand distinct CDR3 sequences, with roughly a sixth found just once. Sequenced sample: PBMCs. The receptor source for this set is a human donor in good health (CMV status not recorded). Some clones in this sample may be carry-over from other donors' samples.

The CDR3: CASSALLAGNTIYF. CDR3 DNA: TGTGCCAGCAGCGCGCTCCTAGCTGGAAACACCATATATTTT. The chain is built from TRBV9 and TRBJ1-3, with D unclear. Trimming took off 3 bases at V and 2 bases at J, with 9 bases between the two ends. This CDR3 is built from 14 residues. The V gene's germline CDR1 is SGDLS and CDR2 YYNGEE.

This clonotype was counted between two and nine times. V is TRBV7-9 and J is TRBJ1-4; D is unresolved. Trimming pared 6 bases from V and 8 bases from J, leaving 13 bases between. Germline V gives CDR1 SEHNR, CDR2 FQNEAQ (reference sequence). This CDR3 is built from 13 residues. For the CDR3, the DNA is TGTGCCAGCAGACGTGGAGATATGGAAAAACTGTTTTTT. It specifies CASRRGDMEKLFF.

About this clonotype: It may be a read error: a sequence one base away is much more abundant. This rearrangement joins TRBV12-3 or TRBV12-4 to TRBJ1-1; D gene unclear. The CDR3 has 12 residues. V gave up 5 bases and J gave up 0 bases, with 4 bases separating them. CDR3 in DNA: TGTGCCAGCAGTATGCTGAACACTGAAGCTTTCTTT. Its protein product is CASSMLNTEAFF.

This clonotype has a handful of counts. The chain joins TRBV2 to TRBJ2-3, with 8 bases aligning to TRBD2. V shed 5 bases and J 3 bases; nucleotides not matched to a gene: 7. CDR1 is SNHLY and CDR2 is FYNNEI in the germline V gene. The CDR3 contains 15 residues. As DNA, the CDR3 is TGTGCCAGCAGTTACCCGGGACTAGGGACAGATACGCAGTATTTT. It translates to CASSYPGLGTDTQYF.

The V and J genes are TRBV9 and TRBJ2-1, with 13 bases aligning to TRBD2. Trimming at V came to 0 bases and at J to 7 bases, leaving 1 base not matched to a gene. The CDR3 runs to 15 residues. CDR1 and CDR2 (germline): SGDLS, YYNGEE. The CDR3 loop is CASSVGLAGGNEQFF. The CDR3, as DNA: TGTGCCAGCAGCGTAGGACTAGCGGGGGGAAATGAGCAGTTCTTC.

The rearrangement joins TRBV5-4 to TRBJ2-7; 8 nucleotides line up with TRBD2. The CDR3 runs to 16 residues. J was trimmed by 0 bases and V by 4 bases; bases with no gene match: 9. Per germline, CDR1 SGHNT and CDR2 YYREEE (reference sequence). In nucleotides, the CDR3 is TGTGCCAGCAGCCTCGGGGGGGCAGAGAGCTCCTACGAGCAGTACTTC. Translation gives CASSLGGAESSYEQYF.

The genes are TRBV28 and TRBJ1-2; D not certain. Trimming removed 3 bases at V and 4 bases at J, with 6 bases between. The length of the CDR3 is 12 residues. From germline, CDR1 is MDHEN and CDR2 SYDVKM. The CDR3 bases are TGTGCCAGCAGTTTCAGCATCTATGGCTACACCTTC. Translating it yields CASSFSIYGYTF.

V usage is TRBV27 and J usage is TRBJ2-7, with 11 bases matching TRBD1. The trim removed 8 bases at V and 2 bases at J, leaving 8 bases unmatched. CDR1 is MNHEY and CDR2 is SMNVEV in the germline V gene (reference sequence). The CDR3 length is 15 residues. This chain's CDR3 is CASAPGQGGTYEQYF. The CDR3 DNA is TGTGCCAGCGCCCCGGGACAGGGGGGGACCTACGAGCAGTACTTC.

This clonotype has ten or more counts. The V call is TRBV11-3, the J call TRBJ2-3; D possibly corresponds to TRBD1 (6 bases). The CDR3 has 16 amino acids. The V end was cut by 5 bases, the J end by 3 bases, with 18 bases between. The V gene's germline CDR1 is SGHNT and CDR2 YENEEA. CDR3 nucleotides: TGTGCCAGCAGCCCTAGTCAGGGAAGGGGGACAGATACGCAGTATTTT. The encoded protein is CASSPSQGRGTDTQYF.

V and J are TRBV18 and TRBJ2-1; D uncertain. With 3 bases removed from V and 4 bases from J, the gap between germline ends came to 10 bases. Germline CDR1 KGHSH, CDR2 LQKENI. The CDR3 is made up of 14 amino acids. CDR3 sequence: CASSPVNRYNEQFF. CDR3 bases: TGTGCCAGCTCACCGGTAAATCGGTACAATGAGCAGTTCTTC.

The chain uses TRBV7-2 and TRBJ2-2; D ambiguous. This CDR3 region has 15 residues. Trimming left V 1 base short and J 4 bases short, with 10 bases between. The V gene's germline CDR1 is SGHTA and CDR2 FQGNSA. CDR3 loop: CASSLGPPSTGELFF. Written as DNA, the CDR3 is TGTGCCAGCAGCTTAGGCCCCCCGAGCACCGGGGAGCTGTTTTTT. The full variable domain, with the rest looked up from reference TRBV7-2 and TRBJ2-2, is GAGVSQSPSNKVTEKGKDVELRCDPISGHTALYWYRQSLGQGLEFLIYFQGNSAPDKSGLPSDRFSAERTGGSVSTLTIQRTQQEDSAVYLCASSLGPPSTGELFFGEGSRLTVL.

The chain uses TRBV12-3 or TRBV12-4 and TRBJ1-2, with D maybe TRBD1 (6 bases). V shed 3 bases and J shed 5 bases, with 10 bases lying between them. CDR3 size: 13 residues. The CDR3 spells CASSFRQVYGYTF. The DNA for the CDR3 is TGTGCCAGCAGTTTTAGACAGGTATATGGCTACACCTTC.

The genes are TRBV24-1 and TRBJ2-3; tentative D call: TRBD2 (6 bases). This CDR3 region has 13 residues. CDR1 is KGHDR and CDR2 is SFDVKD in the germline V gene. The V and J ends lost 7 bases and 2 bases respectively, with 9 bases between them. The CDR3 coding sequence is TGTGCCACCAGAGGCGGGAACACAGATACGCAGTATTTT. The encoded protein is CATRGGNTDTQYF.

This clonotype has a handful of counts. V gene TRBV7-2 combines with J gene TRBJ2-7; D is tentatively TRBD1 or TRBD2 (5 bases each). The CDR3 has 13 amino acids. The V and J ends lost 6 bases and 5 bases respectively, with 14 bases between them. Germline assignment: CDR1 SGHTA and CDR2 FQGNSA. The CDR3 DNA reads as TGTGCCAGCAGGCCCGGGACGGAGGACGAGCAGTACTTC. Amino acid sequence: CASRPGTEDEQYF. Looking up the rest from reference TRBV7-2 and TRBJ2-7 gives the full variable domain: GAGVSQSPSNKVTEKGKDVELRCDPISGHTALYWYRQSLGQGLEFLIYFQGNSAPDKSGLPSDRFSAERTGGSVSTLTIQRTQQEDSAVYLCASRPGTEDEQYFGPGTRLTVT.

This clonotype occurred a few times. The rearrangement links TRBV6-8 to TRBJ2-6; D not certain. The germline CDR1 and CDR2 sequences are MNHGY and SAAAGT. With 0 bases removed from V and 2 bases from J, the gap between germline ends came to 17 bases. CDR3 length: 19 residues. CDR3 protein: CASSYSPGQARPGANVLTF. In DNA, the CDR3 is TGTGCCAGCAGTTACTCGCCCGGGCAGGCCCGACCTGGGGCCAACGTCCTGACTTTC.

This clonotype showed up many times. The chain is built from TRBV7-2 and TRBJ1-5, with D hard to call. The CDR3 is 13 residues long. The germline V gene encodes CDR1 SGHTA and CDR2 FQGNSA. Trimming took 2 bases from V and 5 from J, leaving 7 bases between them. The DNA for the CDR3 is TGTGCCAGCAGCTTAAGCAGGCATCAGCCCCAGCATTTT. This sequence encodes CASSLSRHQPQHF.

The V call is TRBV11-2, the J call TRBJ1-4; no definite D call. CDR1 is SGHAT, CDR2 FQNNGV, per germline. The V end lost 5 bases, the J end lost 3 bases, and 10 bases lay between the germline ends. The CDR3 is 14 amino acids. CDR3 protein: CASSARAANEKLFF. The CDR3 nucleotides are TGTGCCAGCAGCGCTCGGGCGGCTAATGAAAAACTGTTTTTT.

This clonotype has at least ten counts. The chain links TRBV4-3 to TRBJ2-7; no firm D call. The germline V gene encodes CDR1 LGHNA and CDR2 YSLEER. The length of the CDR3 is 13 residues. The ends were cut back, 3 bases at V and 1 base at J, with 7 bases in the middle. DNA for the CDR3: TGCGCCAGCAGCCACGCCAGATCCTACGAGCAGTACTTC. Residues: CASSHARSYEQYF.

As DNA, the CDR3 is TGTGCCAACAGGCCGGGGGGGAGCACAGATACGCAGTATTTT. Amino acid sequence: CANRPGGSTDTQYF. The chain joins TRBV28 to TRBJ2-3; 8 nucleotides match TRBD2. The CDR3 covers 14 residues. The junction had 6 bases not matched to a gene; V was cut back by 10 bases and J by 0 bases. The germline gives CDR1 MDHEN, CDR2 SYDVKM.

V and J are TRBV2 and TRBJ2-2; TRBD1 matches at 10 bases. With V trimmed by 9 bases and J by 2 bases, 24 bases remained unmatched. Germline V gene lookup returns CDR1 SNHLY and CDR2 FYNNEI. The CDR3 totals 21 residues. CDR3 bases: TGTGCCAGTCGAACGACGCCCCGGGGGACAGGGGCCCTTATCAACACCGGGGAGCTGTTTTTT. Its protein is CASRTTPRGTGALINTGELFF.

J is TRBJ2-5 and V is TRBV11-1; 7 nucleotides agree with TRBD1. V lost 8 bases and J lost 4; bases outside the gene matches: 10. The germline CDR1 and CDR2 sequences are SGHAT and FQDESV (reference sequence). This CDR3 spans 14 amino acids. CDR3 DNA: TGTGCCAGCGGCCCACGACAGGGTGGAGAGACCCAGTACTTC. Its translation is CASGPRQGGETQYF.

The V gene is TRBV27, the J gene TRBJ2-3; no clear D gene. Trimming shortened V by 6 bases and J by 0 bases, and 13 bases separated the two germline ends. This CDR3 region has 15 residues. Germline V CDR1 and CDR2: MNHEY, SMNVEV (reference sequence). The CDR3, as DNA: TGTGCCAGCAGGGTAGGCGGTTCTAGCACAGATACGCAGTATTTT. Its translation is CASRVGGSSTDTQYF.

This clonotype was recorded many times. The rearrangement links TRBV12-3 or TRBV12-4 to TRBJ2-5; D unresolved. The ends were cut back, 5 bases at V and 5 bases at J, with 18 bases in the middle. The length of the CDR3 is 15 residues. The CDR3 DNA reads as TGTGCCAGCAGTCTAGGGCCCTCCCTGGCGGAGACCCAGTACTTC. Its translation: CASSLGPSLAETQYF.

This clonotype came up many times. V usage is TRBV7-2 and J usage is TRBJ2-7, with 11 bases matching TRBD1. Trimming took 5 bases from V and 3 from J; bases not matched to a gene: 6. The CDR3 loop spans 15 amino acids. Germline V gives CDR1 SGHTA, CDR2 FQGNSA. CDR3 protein: CASSLGQGAYYEQYF. In DNA, the CDR3 is TGTGCCAGCAGCCTCGGACAGGGGGCGTACTACGAGCAGTACTTC.

This clonotype has at least ten counts. V and J are TRBV12-3 or TRBV12-4 and TRBJ1-5; D not certain. This CDR3 is 12 amino acids long. The V gene lost 2 bases and the J gene lost 7 bases, with 6 bases spanning the gap. The CDR3 DNA sequence: TGTGCCAGCAGTTTATTTGGCCAGCCCCAGCATTTT. The encoded protein is CASSLFGQPQHF.